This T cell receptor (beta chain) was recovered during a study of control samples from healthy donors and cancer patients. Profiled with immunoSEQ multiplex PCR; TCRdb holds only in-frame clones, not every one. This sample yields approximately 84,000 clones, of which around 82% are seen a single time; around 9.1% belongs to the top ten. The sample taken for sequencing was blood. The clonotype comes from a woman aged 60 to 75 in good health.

Written as DNA, the CDR3 is TGCAGTGTCTTTCGTCAGACCGAGCAGTACTTC. It translates to CSVFRQTEQYF. This chain connects TRBV20-1 to TRBJ2-7; D unresolved. CDR1 is DFQATT, CDR2 SNEGSKA, per germline (reference sequence). Trimming removed 7 bases from V and 6 bases from J, with 13 bases in between. The CDR3 consists of 11 residues.